Following are 23 T cell receptor beta chains from one sample sequenced in a study of blood T cell repertoires in COVID-19. This table comes from immunoSEQ multiplex PCR, and its TCRdb copy is limited to in-frame clones, with some not included. The table has about 220,000 clones, approximately 77% seen once. The sample comprised peripheral blood. These receptors were obtained from a woman older than 75 with acute or convalescent COVID-19.

This chain links TRBV9 with TRBJ2-2, with D possibly matching TRBD1 (5 bases). The CDR3 is 15 amino acids. The V and J ends lost 3 bases and 2 bases respectively, with 11 bases between them. Germline values: CDR1 SGDLS, CDR2 YYNGEE. CDR3: CASSAVGANTGELFF. The CDR3 DNA reads as TGTGCCAGCAGCGCGGTAGGGGCCAACACCGGGGAGCTGTTTTTT.

This chain connects TRBV7-2 to TRBJ1-1; TRBD1 might be the D (5 bases). Germline V CDR1 and CDR2: SGHTA, FQGNSA. The CDR3 is 16 residues long. V shed 3 bases and J shed 3 bases, with 17 bases lying between them. The CDR3 region has the DNA TGTGCCAGCAGCTTGATCCAGGGCAGGGCGGACACTGAAGCTTTCTTT. Translated, it gives CASSLIQGRADTEAFF.

A single count supports this clone. The V call is TRBV10-3, the J call TRBJ1-2; TRBD1 agrees at 9 bases. From germline, CDR1 is ENHRY and CDR2 SYGVKD. The CDR3 runs to 15 residues. The V segment lost 0 bases and the J segment 4 bases; nucleotides outside the gene matches: 3. CDR3 in amino acids: CAISESGQGAYGYTF. DNA of the CDR3: TGTGCCATCAGTGAGTCGGGACAGGGTGCCTATGGCTACACCTTC.

This clone has a single count. This sequence joins TRBV7-3 and TRBJ2-1; TRBD1 matches at 12 bases. The germline V gene has CDR1 SGHTA and CDR2 FQGTGA. V was pared by 2 bases and J by 8 bases, with 4 bases of the junction left unmatched. This CDR3 has 15 residues. The CDR3 DNA is TGTGCCAGCAGCTTAGACGGGACAGGGGGCCATGAGCAGTTCTTC. Encoded protein: CASSLDGTGGHEQFF.

This chain connects TRBV9 to TRBJ1-2; D is undetermined. The V gene's germline CDR1 is SGDLS and CDR2 YYNGEE. The CDR3 runs 12 residues. V was cut by 1 base and J by 2 bases, with 3 bases left in between. CDR3 residues: CASSVQNYGYTF. CDR3 nucleotides: TGTGCCAGCAGCGTACAGAACTATGGCTACACCTTC.

The chain joins TRBV28 to TRBJ1-5; D unresolved. The V gene's germline CDR1 is MDHEN and CDR2 SYDVKM. The CDR3 totals 13 residues. Trimming shortened V by 6 bases and J by 4 bases, and 10 bases separated the two germline ends. The CDR3 region is CASRSGRNQPQHF. The DNA of the CDR3 is TGTGCCAGCAGATCCGGGAGAAATCAGCCCCAGCATTTT.

This chain links TRBV6-5 with TRBJ1-4, with a possible D match to TRBD1 (5 bases). The CDR3 runs to 15 residues. Germline CDR1 is MNHEY and CDR2 is SVGAGI. Trimming left V 0 bases short and J 8 bases short, with 13 bases between. CDR3 nucleotide sequence: TGTGCCAGCAGTTACTCGGAAGGGGTTCGGGAAAAACTGTTTTTT. This encodes CASSYSEGVREKLFF.

The rearrangement links TRBV4-1 to TRBJ1-4; 8 bases align to TRBD1. This CDR3 comprises 16 residues. Per germline, CDR1 MGHRA and CDR2 YSYEKL. J gave up 5 bases and V 4 bases, and 9 bases lay outside the gene matches. This chain's CDR3 is CASSPSKRQGNEKLFF. CDR3 DNA sequence: TGCGCCAGCAGCCCCTCAAAGAGACAGGGGAATGAAAAACTGTTTTTT.

The chain is built from TRBV9 and TRBJ1-2; 10 bases are a match to TRBD1. The V gene end was trimmed by 4 bases and the J gene end by 7 bases; junction bases not matched to a gene: 10. The CDR3 spans 15 residues. Germline V gene lookup returns CDR1 SGDLS and CDR2 YYNGEE. The CDR3 loop reads CASSIWDRGSLGYTF. Here the CDR3 DNA reads TGTGCCAGCAGCATTTGGGACAGGGGAAGCCTTGGCTACACCTTC. The full variable domain, in which reference TRBV9 and TRBJ1-2 provide the parts outside the CDR3, is DSGVTQTPKHLITATGQRVTLRCSPRSGDLSVYWYQQSLDQGLQFLIQYYNGEERAKGNILERFSAQQFPDLHSELNLSSLELGDSALYFCASSIWDRGSLGYTFGSGTRLTVV.

The chain uses TRBV10-3 and TRBJ2-7; D possibly corresponds to TRBD1 (6 bases). The germline CDR1 and CDR2 sequences are ENHRY and SYGVKD. Trimming shortened V by 3 bases and J by 4 bases, and 10 bases separated the two germline ends. The length of the CDR3 is 13 residues. CDR3: CAISDGQPYEQYF. The CDR3 nucleotides are TGTGCCATCAGTGATGGACAGCCTTACGAGCAGTACTTC.

This clone is medium-sized. This rearrangement joins TRBV9 to TRBJ1-1; D is unclear. This CDR3 spans 16 amino acids. Germline loops: CDR1 SGDLS, CDR2 YYNGEE. Trimming shortened V by 0 bases and J by 1 base, and 13 bases separated the two germline ends. The CDR3 DNA sequence: TGTGCCAGCAGCGTAGGACACCAAGCAAAGAACACTGAAGCTTTCTTT. Encoded protein: CASSVGHQAKNTEAFF.

The V call is TRBV6-2 or TRBV6-3, the J call TRBJ1-1; D is uncertain. V was cut by 4 bases and J by 1 base, with 13 bases left in between. The CDR3 runs 15 residues. The germline gives CDR1 MNHEY, CDR2 SVGEGT. The CDR3 loop reads CASSFSGLSNTEAFF. CDR3 DNA sequence: TGTGCCAGCAGTTTCTCAGGACTCTCGAACACTGAAGCTTTCTTT.

The chain carries TRBV7-6 and TRBJ2-7, with a weak D call TRBD1 (6 bases). CDR1 SGHVS and CDR2 FNYEAQ come from the germline V gene. V dropped 1 base and J dropped 4 bases, with 11 bases sitting between them. The CDR3 extends over 14 amino acids. The CDR3 sequence is CASSLEFRGYEQYF. For the CDR3, the DNA is TGTGCCAGCAGCTTAGAGTTCAGGGGATACGAGCAGTACTTC.

The chain carries TRBV9 and TRBJ1-4, with D possibly TRBD1 on 6 matching bases. V was trimmed by 4 bases and J by 6 bases, leaving 16 bases between them. The CDR3 is made up of 15 amino acids. Germline CDR1 and CDR2: SGDLS and YYNGEE. DNA for the CDR3: TGTGCCAGCAGCCAAACAGGGAGGGTGTATGAAAAACTGTTTTTT. This codes for CASSQTGRVYEKLFF.

The V and J genes are TRBV18 and TRBJ2-7, with 7 bases lining up with TRBD1. CDR1 and CDR2 (germline): KGHSH, LQKENI. The CDR3 is 14 amino acids. The junction had 6 bases not matched to a gene; V was cut back by 1 base and J by 6 bases. The CDR3 nucleotides read TGTGCCAGCTCACCACGAGACAGGGCAGGCGAGCAGTACTTC. As protein: CASSPRDRAGEQYF.

The chain links TRBV3-1 (or the pseudogene TRBV3-2) to TRBJ1-1, with D perhaps matching TRBD1 (5 bases). This CDR3 region has 12 residues. The V end was cut by 5 bases, the J end by 10 bases, with 14 bases between. CDR1 and CDR2 from the germline V gene are LGHDT and YNNKEL (reference sequence). For the CDR3, the DNA is TGTGCCAGCAGCGCCCAGCCCGGGGGAGCTTTCTTT. Translated: CASSAQPGGAFF.

The V gene is TRBV28, the J gene TRBJ2-7, with D perhaps matching TRBD1 (5 bases). This CDR3 is built from 14 residues. V shed 7 bases and J shed 2 bases, with 15 bases lying between them. CDR1 MDHEN and CDR2 SYDVKM come from the germline V gene. This CDR3 is CASKGYLRPYEQYF. CDR3 nucleotide sequence: TGTGCCAGCAAGGGGTACCTAAGACCCTACGAGCAGTACTTC.

V usage is TRBV14 and J usage is TRBJ1-6; 9 bases line up with TRBD1. Trimming at V came to 0 bases and at J to 10 bases, leaving 10 bases not matched to a gene. The CDR3 runs 17 residues. Germline V CDR1 and CDR2: SGHDN, FVKESK. CDR3 region: CASSQERGTGSWSPLHF. The CDR3, as DNA: TGTGCCAGCAGCCAAGAGAGAGGGACAGGGTCCTGGTCACCCCTCCACTTT.

V gene TRBV2 combines with J gene TRBJ2-1; 7 bases line up with TRBD2. Trimming removed 6 bases from V and 9 bases from J; junction bases left unmatched: 14. Germline CDR1 and CDR2: SNHLY and FYNNEI. CDR3 size: 15 residues. In DNA, the CDR3 is TGTGCCAGCAGCGGGCTAGCGGTTTCGGAGGGTGAGCAGTTCTTC. Amino acids: CASSGLAVSEGEQFF.

This clone was counted between two and nine times. This chain links TRBV6-5 with TRBJ1-5, with 7 positions matching TRBD1. The CDR3 is 15 residues long. CDR1 is MNHEY, CDR2 SVGAGI, per germline. J lost 1 base, V lost 8 bases, and 8 bases had no gene match. The CDR3 loop reads CASQTQTGSNQPQHF. CDR3 nucleotides: TGTGCCAGCCAAACCCAGACAGGGAGCAATCAGCCCCAGCATTTT.

This clone was counted between two and nine times. The J gene is TRBJ2-1, the V gene TRBV19; possibly TRBD2 for D (6 bases). The CDR3 runs 16 residues. V shed 3 bases and J shed 8 bases, with 20 bases lying between them. Germline V gives CDR1 LNHDA, CDR2 SQIVND (reference sequence). The CDR3, as DNA: TGTGCCAGTAGTATGGGGGGAAGGGCGTCTCTGGATGAGCAGTTCTTC. It is translated as CASSMGGRASLDEQFF.

This CDR3 is CASSPSDRGRYGYTF. The CDR3 DNA sequence: TGCGCCAGCAGCCCCTCAGACAGGGGTCGCTATGGCTACACCTTC. This chain connects TRBV5-1 to TRBJ1-2, with 8 bases lining up with TRBD1. J lost 4 bases, V lost 4 bases, and 9 bases had no gene match. The V gene's germline CDR1 is SGHRS and CDR2 YFSETQ. The CDR3 is made up of 15 amino acids.

The V gene is TRBV5-4, the J gene TRBJ1-2, with no clear D. V lost 4 bases to trimming and J lost 4 bases, with 8 bases between them. This CDR3 region has 12 residues. Germline lookup yields CDR1 SGHNT and CDR2 YYREEE (reference sequence). CDR3 DNA: TGTGCCAGCAGCGAGGGAAGCTATGGCTACACCTTC. This translates into CASSEGSYGYTF.